This entry features one T cell receptor (beta chain) sequence. The data originate from a study of blood T cell repertoires in COVID-19. Study-wide context: PBMCs, B-cell-depleted T cells, or T cells provided the cDNA or gDNA that made up the material.

Germline CDR1 is SGHTA and CDR2 is FQGTGA. Trimming took 5 bases from V and 5 from J, leaving 18 bases between them. CDR3 size: 15 residues. Libraries were prepared by immunoSEQ multiplex PCR; TCRdb keeps only in-frame clonotypes and omits some of them. The sample yields 200,000 or so clones, about 88% seen once. The source material was peripheral blood. The V call is TRBV7-3, the J call TRBJ1-1; weak D call: TRBD1 (6 bases). The sequence derives from a man aged 65 to 79 with acute or convalescent COVID-19. CDR3: CASSPRDTGGTEAFF. The CDR3 DNA follows: TGTGCCAGCAGCCCCCGGGACACCGGGGGGACTGAAGCTTTCTTT.